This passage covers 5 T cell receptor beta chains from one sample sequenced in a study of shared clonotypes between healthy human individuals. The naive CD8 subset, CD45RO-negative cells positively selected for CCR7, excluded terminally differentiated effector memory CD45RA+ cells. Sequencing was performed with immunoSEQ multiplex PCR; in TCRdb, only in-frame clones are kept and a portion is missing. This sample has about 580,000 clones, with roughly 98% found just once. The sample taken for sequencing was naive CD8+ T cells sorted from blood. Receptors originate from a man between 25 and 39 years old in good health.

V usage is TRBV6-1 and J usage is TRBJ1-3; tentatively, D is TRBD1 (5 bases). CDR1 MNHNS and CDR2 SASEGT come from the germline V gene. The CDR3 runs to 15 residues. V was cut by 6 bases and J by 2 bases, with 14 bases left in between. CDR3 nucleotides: TGTGCCAGCAGCGAAACTGGGACTGCTGGAAACACCATATATTTT. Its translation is CASSETGTAGNTIYF.

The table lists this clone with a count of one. CDR3 sequence reads: CASSPKQGQPQHF. The CDR3 DNA reads TGTGCCAGCAGCCCGAAACAGGGTCAGCCCCAGCATTTT. This rearrangement joins TRBV11-2 to TRBJ1-5; tentatively, D is TRBD1 (6 bases). Germline V gene sequence: CDR1 SGHAT, CDR2 FQNNGV. V was trimmed by 5 bases and J by 6 bases, leaving 11 bases between them. This CDR3 is 13 amino acids long.

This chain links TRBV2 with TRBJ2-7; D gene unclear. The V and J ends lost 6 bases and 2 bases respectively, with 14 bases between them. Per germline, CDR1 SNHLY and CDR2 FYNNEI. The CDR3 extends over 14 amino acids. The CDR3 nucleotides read TGTGCCAGCAGCACCTACCGAAACCCCTACGAGCAGTACTTC. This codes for CASSTYRNPYEQYF.

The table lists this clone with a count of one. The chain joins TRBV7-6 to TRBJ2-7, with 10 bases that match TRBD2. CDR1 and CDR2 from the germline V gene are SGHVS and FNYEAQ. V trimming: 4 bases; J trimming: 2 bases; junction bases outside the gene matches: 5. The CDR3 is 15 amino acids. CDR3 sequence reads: CASSSLAGNPYEQYF. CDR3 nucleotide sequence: TGTGCCAGCAGCTCACTAGCGGGAAACCCCTACGAGCAGTACTTC.

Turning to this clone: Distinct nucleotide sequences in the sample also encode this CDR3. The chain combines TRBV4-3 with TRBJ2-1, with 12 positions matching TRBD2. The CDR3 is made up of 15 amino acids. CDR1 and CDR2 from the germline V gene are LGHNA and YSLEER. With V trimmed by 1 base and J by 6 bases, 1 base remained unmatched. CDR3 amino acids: CASSQGLAGVNEQFF. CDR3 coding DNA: TGCGCCAGCAGCCAAGGACTAGCGGGAGTCAATGAGCAGTTCTTC.